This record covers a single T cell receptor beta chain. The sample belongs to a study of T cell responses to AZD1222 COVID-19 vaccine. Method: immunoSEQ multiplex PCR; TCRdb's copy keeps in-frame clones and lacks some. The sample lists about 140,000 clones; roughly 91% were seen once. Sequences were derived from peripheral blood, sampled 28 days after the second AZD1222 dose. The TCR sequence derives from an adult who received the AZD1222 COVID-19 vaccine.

The CDR3 reads CASSGMQETQYF. The CDR3 DNA follows: TGTGCCAGCTCAGGCATGCAAGAGACCCAGTACTTC. The rearrangement links TRBV18 to TRBJ2-5, with D unclear. Trimming stripped 5 bases from V and 2 bases from J, with 6 bases between. Germline V gene lookup returns CDR1 KGHSH and CDR2 LQKENI. This CDR3 has 12 residues.